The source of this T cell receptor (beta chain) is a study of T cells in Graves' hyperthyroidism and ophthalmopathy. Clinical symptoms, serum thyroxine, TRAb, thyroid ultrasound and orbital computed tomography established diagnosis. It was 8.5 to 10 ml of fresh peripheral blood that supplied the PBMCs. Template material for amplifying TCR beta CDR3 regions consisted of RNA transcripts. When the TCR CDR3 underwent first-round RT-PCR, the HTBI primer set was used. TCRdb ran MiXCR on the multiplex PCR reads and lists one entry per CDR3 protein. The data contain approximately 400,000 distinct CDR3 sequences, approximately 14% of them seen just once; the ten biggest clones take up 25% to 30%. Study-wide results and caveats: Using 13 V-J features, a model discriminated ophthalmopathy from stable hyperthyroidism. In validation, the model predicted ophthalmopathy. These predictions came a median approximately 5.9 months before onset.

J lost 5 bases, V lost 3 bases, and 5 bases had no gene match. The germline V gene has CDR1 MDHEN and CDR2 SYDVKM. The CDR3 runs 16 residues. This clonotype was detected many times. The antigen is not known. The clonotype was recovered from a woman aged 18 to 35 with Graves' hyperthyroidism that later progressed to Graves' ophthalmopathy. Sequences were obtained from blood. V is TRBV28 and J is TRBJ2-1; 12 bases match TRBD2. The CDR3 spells CASSFASGRGNNEQFF. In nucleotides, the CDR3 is TGTGCCAGCAGTTTCGCTAGCGGGAGGGGAAACAATGAGCAGTTCTTC.